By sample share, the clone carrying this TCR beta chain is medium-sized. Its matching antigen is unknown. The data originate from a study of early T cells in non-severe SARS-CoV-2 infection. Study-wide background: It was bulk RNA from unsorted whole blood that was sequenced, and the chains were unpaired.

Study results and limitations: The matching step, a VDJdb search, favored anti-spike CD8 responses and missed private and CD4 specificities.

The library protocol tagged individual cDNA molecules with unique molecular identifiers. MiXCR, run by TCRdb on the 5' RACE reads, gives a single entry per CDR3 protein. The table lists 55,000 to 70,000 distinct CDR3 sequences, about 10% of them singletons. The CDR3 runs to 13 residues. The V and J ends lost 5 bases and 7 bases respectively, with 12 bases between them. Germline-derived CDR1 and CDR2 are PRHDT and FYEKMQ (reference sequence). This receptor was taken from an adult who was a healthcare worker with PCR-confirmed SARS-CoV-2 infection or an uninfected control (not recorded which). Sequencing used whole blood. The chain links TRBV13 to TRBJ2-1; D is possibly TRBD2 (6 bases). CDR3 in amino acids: CASSTGDGNEQFF. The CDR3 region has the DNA TGTGCCAGCAGCACGGGGGATGGGAATGAGCAGTTCTTC.